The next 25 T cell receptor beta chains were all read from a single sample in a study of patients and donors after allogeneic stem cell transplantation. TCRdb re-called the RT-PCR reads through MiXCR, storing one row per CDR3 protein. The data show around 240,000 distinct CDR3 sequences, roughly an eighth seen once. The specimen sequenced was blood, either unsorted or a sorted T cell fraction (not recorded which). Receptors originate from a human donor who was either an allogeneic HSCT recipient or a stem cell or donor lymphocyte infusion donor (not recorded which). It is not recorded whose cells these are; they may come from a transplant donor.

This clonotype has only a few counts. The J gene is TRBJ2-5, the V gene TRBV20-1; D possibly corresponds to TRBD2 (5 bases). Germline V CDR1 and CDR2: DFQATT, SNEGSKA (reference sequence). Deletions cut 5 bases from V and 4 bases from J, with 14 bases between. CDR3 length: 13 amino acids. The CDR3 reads CSAPASGRETQYF. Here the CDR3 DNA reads TGCAGTGCTCCCGCCTCGGGGAGAGAGACCCAGTACTTC.

CDR3 in amino acids: CASSRTGGGEKLFF. CDR3 in DNA: TGTGCCAGCAGCCGGACAGGGGGAGGTGAAAAACTGTTTTTT. This sequence joins TRBV7-9 and TRBJ1-4; 10 positions match TRBD1. CDR1 SEHNR and CDR2 FQNEAQ come from the germline V gene (reference sequence). This CDR3 is 14 amino acids long. Germline trimming cut 5 bases from V and 7 bases from J; bases unmatched to any gene: 4.

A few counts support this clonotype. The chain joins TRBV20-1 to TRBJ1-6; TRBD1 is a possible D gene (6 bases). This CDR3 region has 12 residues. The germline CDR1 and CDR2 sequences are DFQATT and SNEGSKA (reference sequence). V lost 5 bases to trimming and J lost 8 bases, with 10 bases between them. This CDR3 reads CSAWTDYSPLHF. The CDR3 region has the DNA TGCAGTGCTTGGACAGACTATTCACCCCTCCACTTT.

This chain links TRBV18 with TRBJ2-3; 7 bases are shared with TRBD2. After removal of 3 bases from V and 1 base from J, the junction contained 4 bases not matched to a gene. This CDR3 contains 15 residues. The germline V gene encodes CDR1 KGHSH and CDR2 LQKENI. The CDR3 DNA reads TGTGCCAGCTCACCTGATGCGGGAGGCACAGATACGCAGTATTTT. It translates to CASSPDAGGTDTQYF.

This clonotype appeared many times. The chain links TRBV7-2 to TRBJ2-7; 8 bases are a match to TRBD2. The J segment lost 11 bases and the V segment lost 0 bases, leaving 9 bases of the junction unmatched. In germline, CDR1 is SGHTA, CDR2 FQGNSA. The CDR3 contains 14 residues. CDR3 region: CASSLAVSGGEEYF. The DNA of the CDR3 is TGTGCCAGCAGCTTAGCGGTGTCGGGGGGGGAGGAGTACTTC.

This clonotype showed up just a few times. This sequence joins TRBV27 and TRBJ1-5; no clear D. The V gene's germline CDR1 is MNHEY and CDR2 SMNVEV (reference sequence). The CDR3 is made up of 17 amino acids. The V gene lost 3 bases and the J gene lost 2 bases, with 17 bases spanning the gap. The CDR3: CASSFFGAQGGNQPQHF. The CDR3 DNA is TGTGCCAGCAGTTTTTTCGGAGCCCAAGGTGGCAATCAGCCCCAGCATTTT.

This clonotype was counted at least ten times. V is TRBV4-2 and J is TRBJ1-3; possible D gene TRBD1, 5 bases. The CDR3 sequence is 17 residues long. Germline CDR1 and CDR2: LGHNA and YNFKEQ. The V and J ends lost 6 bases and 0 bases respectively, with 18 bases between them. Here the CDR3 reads CASSLTSKGDSGNTIYF. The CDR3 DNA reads TGTGCCAGCAGTCTAACATCAAAAGGGGACTCTGGAAACACCATATATTTT.

CDR3 bases: TGTGCCAGCAGCCTCGGGCTAGCGGGGCGGACCGGGGAGCTGTTTTTT. Translating gives CASSLGLAGRTGELFF. This chain connects TRBV11-1 to TRBJ2-2; 9 nucleotides line up with TRBD2. Germline loops: CDR1 SGHAT, CDR2 FQDESV (reference sequence). V was clipped by 5 bases and J by 5 bases; unmatched bases: 9. The CDR3 has 16 amino acids.

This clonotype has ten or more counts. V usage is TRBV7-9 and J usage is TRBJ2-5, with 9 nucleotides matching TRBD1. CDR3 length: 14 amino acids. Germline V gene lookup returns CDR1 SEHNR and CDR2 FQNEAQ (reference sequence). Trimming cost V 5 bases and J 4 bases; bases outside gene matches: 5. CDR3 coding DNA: TGTGCCAGCAGCCGGGGACAGGGTGGAGAGACCCAGTACTTC. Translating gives CASSRGQGGETQYF.

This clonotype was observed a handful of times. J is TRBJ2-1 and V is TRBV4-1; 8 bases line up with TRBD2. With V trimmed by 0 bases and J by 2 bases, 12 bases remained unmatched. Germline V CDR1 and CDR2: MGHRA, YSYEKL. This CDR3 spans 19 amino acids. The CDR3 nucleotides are TGCGCCAGCAGCCAAGATGGGGACCCTAAACTAGCGGCCTACAATGAGCAGTTCTTC. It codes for CASSQDGDPKLAAYNEQFF.

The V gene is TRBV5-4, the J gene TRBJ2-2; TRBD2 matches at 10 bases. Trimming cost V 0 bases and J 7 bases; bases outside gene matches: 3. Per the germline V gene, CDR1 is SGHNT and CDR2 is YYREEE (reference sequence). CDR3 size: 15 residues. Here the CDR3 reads CASSLEAGGIGELFF. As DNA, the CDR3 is TGTGCCAGCAGCTTGGAAGCGGGAGGGATCGGGGAGCTGTTTTTT.

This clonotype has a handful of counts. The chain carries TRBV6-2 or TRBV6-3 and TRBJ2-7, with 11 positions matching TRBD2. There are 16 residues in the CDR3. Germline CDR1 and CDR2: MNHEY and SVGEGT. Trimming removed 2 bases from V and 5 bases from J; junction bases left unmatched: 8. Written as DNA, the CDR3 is TGTGCCAGCAGTTACCTTCGACTAGCGGGAACCCACGAGCAGTACTTC. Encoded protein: CASSYLRLAGTHEQYF.

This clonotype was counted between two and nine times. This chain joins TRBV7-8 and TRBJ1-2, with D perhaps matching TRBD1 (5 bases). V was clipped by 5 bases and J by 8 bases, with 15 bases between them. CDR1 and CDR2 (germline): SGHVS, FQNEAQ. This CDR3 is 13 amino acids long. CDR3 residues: CASSRDSAGGYTF. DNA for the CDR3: TGTGCCAGCAGCAGGGACTCGGCGGGCGGCTACACCTTC.

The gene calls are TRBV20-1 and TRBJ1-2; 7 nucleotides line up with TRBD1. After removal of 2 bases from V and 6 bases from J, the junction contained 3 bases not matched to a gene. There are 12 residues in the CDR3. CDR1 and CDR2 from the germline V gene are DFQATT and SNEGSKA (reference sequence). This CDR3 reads CSARRQGDGYTF. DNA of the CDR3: TGCAGTGCTAGAAGACAGGGAGATGGCTACACCTTC.

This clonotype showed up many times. CDR3 coding DNA: TGTGCCAGCTCACCTAGGACAGGAGGGAACTATGGCTACACCTTC. The encoded protein is CASSPRTGGNYGYTF. The rearrangement joins TRBV18 to TRBJ1-2; 7 positions agree with TRBD1. The CDR3 covers 15 residues. Trimming took 3 bases from V and 2 from J; bases not matched to a gene: 6. The germline V gene encodes CDR1 KGHSH and CDR2 LQKENI.

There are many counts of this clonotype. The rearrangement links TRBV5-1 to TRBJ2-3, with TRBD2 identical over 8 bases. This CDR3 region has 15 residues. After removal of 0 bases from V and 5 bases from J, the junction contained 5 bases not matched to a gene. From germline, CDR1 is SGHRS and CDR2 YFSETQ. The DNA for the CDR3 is TGCGCCAGCAGCTTGGACGGGAGGGCCGGAGATACGCAGTATTTT. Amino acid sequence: CASSLDGRAGDTQYF. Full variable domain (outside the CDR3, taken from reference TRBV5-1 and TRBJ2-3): KAGVTQTPRYLIKTRGQQVTLSCSPISGHRSVSWYQQTPGQGLQFLFEYFSETQRNKGNFPGRFSGRQFSNSRSEMNVSTLELGDSALYLCASSLDGRAGDTQYFGPGTRLTVL.

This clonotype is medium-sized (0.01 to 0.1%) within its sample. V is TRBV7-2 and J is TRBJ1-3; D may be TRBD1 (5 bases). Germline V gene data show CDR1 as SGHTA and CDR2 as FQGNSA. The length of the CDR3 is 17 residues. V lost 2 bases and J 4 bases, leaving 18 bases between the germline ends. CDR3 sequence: CASSLTSVRGPGNTIYF. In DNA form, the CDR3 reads TGTGCCAGCAGCTTAACTTCGGTCCGGGGACCCGGAAACACCATATATTTT. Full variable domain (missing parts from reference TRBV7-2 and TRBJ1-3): GAGVSQSPSNKVTEKGKDVELRCDPISGHTALYWYRQSLGQGLEFLIYFQGNSAPDKSGLPSDRFSAERTGGSVSTLTIQRTQQEDSAVYLCASSLTSVRGPGNTIYFGEGSWLTVV.

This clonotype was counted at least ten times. The CDR3 spells CASSQEGGTNEQFF. CDR3 sequence (DNA): TGTGCCAGCAGCCAAGAAGGAGGGACTAATGAGCAGTTCTTC. The chain employs TRBV3-1 and TRBJ2-1, with D possibly TRBD2 on 6 matching bases. V was trimmed by 0 bases and J by 7 bases, leaving 10 bases between them. This CDR3 is built from 14 residues. Germline assignment: CDR1 LGHDT and CDR2 YNNKEL (reference sequence).

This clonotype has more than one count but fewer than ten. CDR3 DNA sequence: TGTGCCAGCAGCTTATCAGGGCACGCGACTGAAGCTTTCTTT. It codes for CASSLSGHATEAFF. The chain recombines TRBV7-9 with TRBJ1-1; maybe TRBD1 (5 bases). Germline V lookup: CDR1 SEHNR, CDR2 FQNEAQ (reference sequence). Trimming left V 2 bases short and J 5 bases short, with 12 bases between. The CDR3 sequence is 14 residues long.

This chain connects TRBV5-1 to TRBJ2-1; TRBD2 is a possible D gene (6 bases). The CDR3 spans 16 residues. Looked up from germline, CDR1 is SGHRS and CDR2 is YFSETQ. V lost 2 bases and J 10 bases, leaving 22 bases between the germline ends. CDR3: CASSLDITRTTGEQFF. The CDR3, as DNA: TGCGCCAGCAGCTTAGACATCACCAGGACTACAGGAGAGCAGTTCTTC.

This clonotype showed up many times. The CDR3 nucleotides read TGTGCCAGCAGTCCTACTGCCGGGACCCACCGTTACAATGAGCAGTTCTTC. Translated: CASSPTAGTHRYNEQFF. The rearrangement uses TRBV12-3 or TRBV12-4 and TRBJ2-1, with D perhaps TRBD1 or TRBD2 (5 bases each). CDR3 size: 17 residues. V was shortened by 5 bases and J by 4 bases, with 21 bases between the two germline ends.

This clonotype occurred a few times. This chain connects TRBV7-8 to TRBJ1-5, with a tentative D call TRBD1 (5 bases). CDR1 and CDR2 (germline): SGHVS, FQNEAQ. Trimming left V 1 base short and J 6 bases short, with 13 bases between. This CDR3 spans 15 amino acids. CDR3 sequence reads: CASSLGGEEGQPQHF. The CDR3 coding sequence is TGTGCCAGCAGCTTAGGAGGGGAAGAGGGTCAGCCCCAGCATTTT. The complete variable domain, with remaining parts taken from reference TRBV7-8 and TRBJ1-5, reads GAGVSQSPRYKVAKRGQDVALRCDPISGHVSLFWYQQALGQGPEFLTYFQNEAQLDKSGLPSDRFFAERPEGSVSTLKIQRTQQEDSAVYLCASSLGGEEGQPQHFGDGTRLSIL.

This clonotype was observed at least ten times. The CDR3 sequence: CASSSGRDVINPELFF. CDR3 in DNA: TGCGCCAGCAGCTCCGGCCGGGACGTAATTAACCCGGAGCTGTTTTTT. The V call is TRBV5-1, the J call TRBJ2-2, with D possibly called TRBD1 or TRBD2 (5 bases each). The CDR3 totals 16 residues. Trimming took 3 bases from V and 10 from J, leaving 22 bases between them. Germline-derived CDR1 and CDR2 are SGHRS and YFSETQ.

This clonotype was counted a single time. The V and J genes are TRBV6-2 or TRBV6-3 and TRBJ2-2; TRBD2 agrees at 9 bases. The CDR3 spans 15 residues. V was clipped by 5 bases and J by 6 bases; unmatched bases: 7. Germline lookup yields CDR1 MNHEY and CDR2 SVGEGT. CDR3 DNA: TGTGCCAGCAGTCGGACTAGCGAGGGGGCCGGGGAGCTGTTTTTT. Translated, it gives CASSRTSEGAGELFF.

CDR3 sequence: CASSIAGSLTDTQYF. CDR3 nucleotides: TGTGCCAGTAGTATAGCCGGGAGTTTGACAGATACGCAGTATTTT. This chain connects TRBV19 to TRBJ2-3; perhaps TRBD2 as D (6 bases). The CDR3 has 15 amino acids. Trimming left V 1 base short and J 3 bases short, with 11 bases between. The V gene's germline CDR1 is LNHDA and CDR2 SQIVND (reference sequence).